What follows are 17 T cell receptor beta chains derived from one specimen sequenced in a study of T cell repertoires in cytomegalovirus infection. A single record per CDR3 protein comes from TCRdb applying MiXCR to the reads. The sample carries fewer than 200,000 distinct CDR3 sequences, about 20% recorded once. The specimen was PBMCs. The receptor set was obtained from a human donor in good health (CMV status not recorded). Some clones in this sample may be carry-over from other donors' samples.

This clonotype showed up just a few times. V gene TRBV30 combines with J gene TRBJ1-5; D is unresolved. With 1 base removed from V and 2 bases from J, the gap between germline ends came to 9 bases. This CDR3 comprises 14 residues. The germline CDR1 and CDR2 sequences are GTSNPN and SVGIG (reference sequence). The DNA of the CDR3 is TGTGCCTGGAGTGCCTTAGGAGGCAATCAGCCCCAGCATTTT. Translation: CAWSALGGNQPQHF. The full variable domain, with the rest looked up from reference TRBV30 and TRBJ1-5, is SQTIHQWPATLVQPVGSPLSLECTVEGTSNPNLYWYRQAAGRGLQLLFYSVGIGQISSEVPQNLSASRPQDRQFILSSKKLLLSDSGFYLCAWSALGGNQPQHFGDGTRLSIL.

This clonotype turned up a few times. CDR3 region: CASSHSSSGRGSDTQYF. DNA for the CDR3: TGTGCCAGCAGCCACTCTTCTAGCGGGAGGGGGTCAGATACGCAGTATTTT. The V gene is TRBV11-3, the J gene TRBJ2-3, with TRBD2 identical over 12 bases. The V segment lost 5 bases and the J segment 4 bases; nucleotides outside the gene matches: 10. The CDR3 has 17 residues. The germline V gene has CDR1 SGHNT and CDR2 YENEEA.

This clonotype was seen many times. The V gene is TRBV7-2, the J gene TRBJ1-1, with 11 bases matching TRBD1. This CDR3 has 15 residues. Germline CDR1 SGHTA, CDR2 FQGNSA. After removal of 5 bases from V and 8 bases from J, the junction contained 10 bases not matched to a gene. CDR3 in DNA: TGTGCCAGCAGCCCCTCTGGGACAGGGGGTCGGGAAGCTTTCTTT. Protein product: CASSPSGTGGREAFF.

This clonotype was counted ten times or more. This chain connects TRBV7-2 to TRBJ1-4; 9 positions match TRBD1. The V segment lost 5 bases and the J segment 8 bases; nucleotides outside the gene matches: 9. Germline V CDR1 and CDR2: SGHTA, FQGNSA. The CDR3 is 15 amino acids. CDR3 bases: TGTGCCAGCAGCCCAGGACAGGGGTCAGTCGAAAAACTGTTTTTT. It translates to CASSPGQGSVEKLFF. Using reference TRBV7-2 and TRBJ1-4 for the parts outside the CDR3, the full variable domain is GAGVSQSPSNKVTEKGKDVELRCDPISGHTALYWYRQSLGQGLEFLIYFQGNSAPDKSGLPSDRFSAERTGGSVSTLTIQRTQQEDSAVYLCASSPGQGSVEKLFFGSGTQLSVL.

By frequency in the sample, this clonotype is medium-sized. The chain has TRBV7-2 and TRBJ1-1; D is uncertain. Germline lookup yields CDR1 SGHTA and CDR2 FQGNSA. CDR3 length: 14 residues. V was cut by 5 bases and J by 1 base, with 11 bases left in between. The chain's CDR3 is CASSTSMRNTEAFF. CDR3 sequence (DNA): TGTGCCAGCAGCACCAGTATGCGGAACACTGAAGCTTTCTTT.

At least ten counts were recorded for this clonotype. J is TRBJ2-5 and V is TRBV7-6; D remains ambiguous. The CDR3 spans 15 residues. The V end lost 5 bases, the J end lost 4 bases, and 17 bases lay between the germline ends. Germline V gives CDR1 SGHVS, CDR2 FNYEAQ. The CDR3 reads CASSRESIPGETQYF. The CDR3 bases are TGTGCCAGCAGCCGCGAATCTATACCAGGAGAGACCCAGTACTTC.

This clonotype was seen more than once but under ten times. The chain recombines TRBV6-5 with TRBJ2-5; 10 bases match TRBD1. V was clipped by 6 bases and J by 7 bases; unmatched bases: 5. The CDR3 has 13 amino acids. Germline loops: CDR1 MNHEY, CDR2 SVGAGI. The CDR3, as DNA: TGTGCCAGCAGCGATCGGGACAGGGGGACCCAGTACTTC. Protein sequence: CASSDRDRGTQYF.

Regarding this clonotype: A single base separates this from a much larger clone, so it may be a read error. The rearrangement joins TRBV7-2 to TRBJ2-3; TRBD2 is a possible D gene (5 bases). The CDR3 length is 16 residues. The germline CDR1 and CDR2 sequences are SGHTA and FQGNSA. CDR3 bases: TGTGCCAGCAGCTTAAGACCCAACCCTAGCACAGATGCGCAGTATTTT. Protein sequence: CASSLRPNPSTDAQYF. Drawing the rest from reference TRBV7-2 and TRBJ2-3, the complete variable domain is GAGVSQSPSNKVTEKGKDVELRCDPISGHTALYWYRQSLGQGLEFLIYFQGNSAPDKSGLPSDRFSAERTGGSVSTLTIQRTQQEDSAVYLCASSLRPNPSTDAQYFGPGTRLTVL.

The rearrangement joins TRBV10-3 to TRBJ2-6; 7 nucleotides agree with TRBD2. CDR3 length: 18 amino acids. Germline V CDR1 and CDR2: ENHRY, SYGVKD. Germline trimming cut 6 bases from V and 0 bases from J; bases unmatched to any gene: 11. CDR3 protein: CAIRPGLAEPSGANVLTF. The CDR3 DNA reads as TGTGCCATCAGACCGGGTCTAGCGGAACCCTCTGGGGCCAACGTCCTGACTTTC.

In regard to this clonotype: This may be a read error: a much more frequent sequence differs by one nucleotide. This chain links TRBV5-6 with TRBJ2-7, with D possibly TRBD1 on 5 matching bases. V lost 2 bases, J lost 3 bases, and 9 bases lay in between. CDR1 and CDR2 from the germline V gene are SGHDT and YYEEEE. The CDR3 totals 13 residues. The DNA for the CDR3 is TGTGCCAGCAGCTTTCAGGGTATCTACGAGCAGTACTTC. Translation: CASSFQGIYEQYF.

In its sample, this clonotype was seen a few times. The rearrangement joins TRBV7-9 to TRBJ2-5; 9 bases agree with TRBD1. Losses at the gene ends were 1 base for V and 4 bases for J; bases not matched to a gene: 4. There are 15 residues in the CDR3. Germline-derived CDR1 and CDR2 are SEHNR and FQNEAQ (reference sequence). CDR3 DNA: TGTGCCAGCAGCTTAGTACAGGGGGCTGGAGAGACCCAGTACTTC. It yields the protein CASSLVQGAGETQYF.

This clonotype was seen ten or more times. The CDR3 loop is CASSLTPGNTGELFF. In nucleotides, the CDR3 is TGTGCCAGCAGCTTAACCCCAGGGAACACCGGGGAGCTGTTTTTT. The rearrangement joins TRBV7-2 to TRBJ2-2; D gene ambiguous. There are 15 residues in the CDR3. The V end lost 2 bases, the J end lost 1 base, and 8 bases lay between the germline ends. Germline V gene data show CDR1 as SGHTA and CDR2 as FQGNSA.

This clonotype was found a few times. The chain combines TRBV5-1 with TRBJ1-6; 9 bases line up with TRBD1. V was clipped by 0 bases and J by 10 bases; unmatched bases: 5. Germline CDR1 reads SGHRS; CDR2 reads YFSETQ. The CDR3 spans 15 residues. CDR3 protein: CASSLAGTGRSPLHF. CDR3 sequence (DNA): TGCGCCAGCAGCTTGGCCGGGACAGGGCGCTCACCCCTCCACTTT.

This clonotype was recorded at least ten times. This CDR3 reads CASSFSTDTEAFF. In nucleotides, the CDR3 is TGTGCCAGCAGTTTTTCAACAGACACTGAAGCTTTCTTT. The chain uses TRBV12-3 or TRBV12-4 and TRBJ1-1, with unresolved D. CDR3 length equals 13 residues. V lost 3 bases and J 3 bases, leaving 8 bases between the germline ends.

This clonotype was observed at least ten times. The V call is TRBV7-2, the J call TRBJ2-2; D might be TRBD2 (6 bases). V lost 5 bases and J 4 bases, leaving 20 bases between the germline ends. From germline, CDR1 is SGHTA and CDR2 FQGNSA. The CDR3 is 17 residues long. In nucleotides, the CDR3 is TGTGCCAGCAGCCCAGGGACTTTCCTTACCTTCACCGGGGAGCTGTTTTTT. This sequence encodes CASSPGTFLTFTGELFF.

This clonotype was seen a few times. The chain is built from TRBV7-9 and TRBJ2-1, with a weak D call TRBD1 (5 bases). V was shortened by 1 base and J by 0 bases, with 10 bases between the two germline ends. The CDR3 consists of 16 residues. The germline V gene has CDR1 SEHNR and CDR2 FQNEAQ (reference sequence). This chain's CDR3 is CASSLDGASSYNEQFF. The CDR3 bases are TGTGCCAGCAGCTTAGATGGGGCCAGCTCCTACAATGAGCAGTTCTTC.

CDR3 sequence reads: CAISDIGAEAFF. The CDR3 DNA sequence: TGTGCCATCAGTGATATAGGGGCTGAAGCTTTCTTT. This rearrangement joins TRBV10-3 to TRBJ1-1; D is perhaps TRBD1 (5 bases). The CDR3 totals 12 residues. The V gene lost 3 bases and the J gene lost 6 bases, with 8 bases spanning the gap. Germline CDR1 ENHRY, CDR2 SYGVKD.